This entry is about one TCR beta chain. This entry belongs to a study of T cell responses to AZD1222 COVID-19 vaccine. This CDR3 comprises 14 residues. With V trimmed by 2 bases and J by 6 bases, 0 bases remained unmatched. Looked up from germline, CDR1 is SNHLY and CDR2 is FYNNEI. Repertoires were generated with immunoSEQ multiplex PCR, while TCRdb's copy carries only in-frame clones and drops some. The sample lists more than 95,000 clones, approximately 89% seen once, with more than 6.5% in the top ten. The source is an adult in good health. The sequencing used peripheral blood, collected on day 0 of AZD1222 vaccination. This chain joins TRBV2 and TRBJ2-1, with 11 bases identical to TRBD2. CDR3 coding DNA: TGTGCCAGCAGTGAACTAGCGGGAGGCAATGAGCAGTTCTTC. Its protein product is CASSELAGGNEQFF.